What follows are 19 T cell receptor beta chains derived from one specimen sequenced in a study of T cell responses to AZD1222 COVID-19 vaccine. Generated by immunoSEQ multiplex PCR, the TCRdb table keeps only in-frame clones and is missing some. This sample has 70,000 to 90,000 clones, with almost 80% found just once. The sample consisted of peripheral blood, taken on day 0 of AZD1222 vaccination. The origin of the receptors is an adult in good health.

The genes are TRBV19 and TRBJ2-2; D gene unclear. V was pared by 10 bases and J by 1 base, with 13 bases between. Germline V CDR1 and CDR2: LNHDA, SQIVND (reference sequence). The CDR3 is 14 residues long. CDR3 amino acids: CATKGSWNTGELFF. Here the CDR3 DNA reads TGTGCCACGAAAGGGTCATGGAACACCGGGGAGCTGTTTTTT. Together with reference TRBV19 and TRBJ2-2, the CDR3 gives the full variable domain: DGGITQSPKYLFRKEGQNVTLSCEQNLNHDAMYWYRQDPGQGLRLIYYSQIVNDFQKGDIAEGYSVSREKKESFPLTVTSAQKNPTAFYLCATKGSWNTGELFFGEGSRLTVL.

This rearrangement joins TRBV6-5 to TRBJ2-5, with 10 nucleotides matching TRBD2. V was pared by 3 bases and J by 7 bases, with 11 bases of the junction left unmatched. Germline-derived CDR1 and CDR2 are MNHEY and SVGAGI. CDR3 length: 16 amino acids. The chain's CDR3 is CASSYYLAGVRGTQYF. In DNA form, the CDR3 reads TGTGCCAGCAGTTATTACCTAGCGGGAGTACGGGGGACCCAGTACTTC.

The V gene is TRBV18, the J gene TRBJ1-6, with TRBD1 matching over 8 bases. Trimming removed 3 bases from V and 10 bases from J; junction bases left unmatched: 5. CDR3 length equals 14 residues. Looked up from germline, CDR1 is KGHSH and CDR2 is LQKENI. CDR3 sequence: CASSPTGDGSPLHF. For the CDR3, the DNA is TGTGCCAGCTCACCGACAGGGGATGGATCACCCCTCCACTTT.

This rearrangement joins TRBV14 to TRBJ1-1, with D maybe TRBD1 (6 bases). V lost 1 base and J lost 7, with 13 bases in between. The CDR3 runs to 14 residues. The germline gives CDR1 SGHDN, CDR2 FVKESK. CDR3 sequence (DNA): TGTGCCAGCAGCCAAGTTTCGCAGGGGATTGAAGCTTTCTTT. Residues: CASSQVSQGIEAFF.

V and J are TRBV14 and TRBJ1-1, with a weak D call TRBD1 (5 bases). V lost 5 bases and J 3 bases, leaving 13 bases between the germline ends. This CDR3 has 14 residues. Per germline, CDR1 SGHDN and CDR2 FVKESK. The chain's CDR3 is CASSSQGGYTEAFF. The CDR3 region has the DNA TGTGCCAGCAGCTCCCAGGGAGGGTACACTGAAGCTTTCTTT. The whole variable domain, filled in from reference TRBV14 and TRBJ1-1, reads EAGVTQFPSHSVIEKGQTVTLRCDPISGHDNLYWYRRVMGKEIKFLLHFVKESKQDESGMPNNRFLAERTGGTYSTLKVQPAELEDSGVYFCASSSQGGYTEAFFGQGTRLTVV.

The chain has TRBV18 and TRBJ2-2; perhaps TRBD2 as D (5 bases). In germline, CDR1 is KGHSH, CDR2 LQKENI. The CDR3 consists of 14 residues. Trimming left V 1 base short and J 7 bases short, with 10 bases between. The CDR3 nucleotides are TGTGCCAGCTCACCACAGGAGGACGGCGGGGAGCTGTTTTTT. Translated: CASSPQEDGGELFF.

The chain links TRBV7-9 to TRBJ2-5; D is unclear. CDR1 is SEHNR and CDR2 is FQNEAQ in the germline V gene (reference sequence). This CDR3 comprises 13 residues. Between the trimmed V and J ends, which lost 2 bases and 0 bases, there was a span of 4 bases. The DNA for the CDR3 is TGTGCCAGCAGCTTATCTGACCAAGAGACCCAGTACTTC. The encoded protein is CASSLSDQETQYF.

The gene calls are TRBV7-2 and TRBJ2-3; TRBD2 matches 9 bases. CDR1 is SGHTA, CDR2 FQGNSA, per germline. There are 16 residues in the CDR3. After removal of 5 bases from V and 4 bases from J, the junction contained 10 bases not matched to a gene. CDR3 bases: TGTGCCAGCAGCCCTCTTGCGACTAGCGGCCCAGATACGCAGTATTTT. Amino acids: CASSPLATSGPDTQYF.

The chain carries TRBV20-1 and TRBJ1-1; the D is unclear. Germline V gene sequence: CDR1 DFQATT, CDR2 SNEGSKA (reference sequence). The CDR3 is made up of 11 amino acids. Trimming pared 3 bases from V and 8 bases from J, leaving 10 bases between. The CDR3 DNA reads TGCAGTGCTAGCCGGGCTGGCGAAGCTTTCTTT. Residues: CSASRAGEAFF.

This rearrangement joins TRBV1 to TRBJ1-1. TRBV1 is reported as a pseudogene. CDR3 size: 11 residues. CDR3 sequence reads: CTSSHRTEAFF. For the CDR3, the DNA is TGCACCAGCAGCCACCGTACTGAAGCTTTCTTT.

V and J are TRBV6-6 and TRBJ1-2; D call uncertain. The CDR3 covers 12 residues. Per the germline V gene, CDR1 is MNHNY and CDR2 is SVGAGI (reference sequence). The V and J ends lost 4 bases and 7 bases respectively, with 10 bases between them. The CDR3 spells CASSSGGPGYTF. CDR3 sequence (DNA): TGTGCCAGCAGTTCTGGCGGGCCTGGCTACACCTTC.

The V and J genes are TRBV18 and TRBJ1-1; 10 bases agree with TRBD1. The CDR3 is 15 residues long. J was trimmed by 6 bases and V by 3 bases; bases with no gene match: 7. The germline V gene encodes CDR1 KGHSH and CDR2 LQKENI. The chain's CDR3 is CASSPGTGDVSEAFF. The DNA of the CDR3 is TGTGCCAGCTCACCCGGGACAGGGGATGTATCTGAAGCTTTCTTT.

The chain combines TRBV6-2 or TRBV6-3 with TRBJ2-2; no clear D. V lost 4 bases and J 6 bases, leaving 12 bases between the germline ends. The germline V gene has CDR1 MNHEY and CDR2 SVGEGT. The CDR3 has 14 residues. The CDR3 protein is CASSSHRFPGELFF. CDR3 DNA: TGTGCCAGCAGTTCCCACAGATTCCCCGGGGAGCTGTTTTTT.

The chain uses TRBV2 and TRBJ2-5; TRBD2 agrees at 7 bases. Trimming at V came to 2 bases and at J to 7 bases, leaving 13 bases not matched to a gene. The CDR3 sequence is 16 residues long. Germline V gene lookup returns CDR1 SNHLY and CDR2 FYNNEI. For the CDR3, the DNA is TGTGCCAGCAGTGAATTGGCTAGCGGAATTTTTGGGACCCAGTACTTC. It yields the protein CASSELASGIFGTQYF.

The chain employs TRBV5-8 and TRBJ2-7; TRBD1 might be the D (6 bases). With 4 bases removed from V and 2 bases from J, the gap between germline ends came to 10 bases. CDR3 length equals 13 residues. Looked up from germline, CDR1 is SGHTS and CDR2 is YDEGEE. This CDR3 reads CASSRDNAYEQYF. The CDR3 DNA reads TGTGCCAGCAGCAGGGACAATGCCTACGAGCAGTACTTC. The full variable domain, completed using reference TRBV5-8 and TRBJ2-7, is EAGVTQSPTHLIKTRGQQATLRCSPISGHTSVYWYQQALGLGLQFLLWYDEGEERNRGNFPPRFSGRQFPNYSSELNVNALELEDSALYLCASSRDNAYEQYFGPGTRLTVT.

This sequence joins TRBV7-9 and TRBJ2-2; D is unclear. Between the trimmed V and J ends, which lost 10 bases and 0 bases, there was a span of 18 bases. Germline loops: CDR1 SEHNR, CDR2 FQNEAQ (reference sequence). The CDR3 totals 16 residues. CDR3 loop: CATGLLQASNTGELFF. DNA of the CDR3: TGTGCCACGGGCCTCCTTCAGGCATCGAACACCGGGGAGCTGTTTTTT. Full variable domain (outside the CDR3, taken from reference TRBV7-9 and TRBJ2-2): DTGVSQNPRHKITKRGQNVTFRCDPISEHNRLYWYRQTLGQGPEFLTYFQNEAQLEKSRLLSDRFSAERPKGSFSTLEIQRTEQGDSAMYLCATGLLQASNTGELFFGEGSRLTVL.

In this sample, this clone turned up a few times. The chain recombines TRBV5-1 with TRBJ2-7; 7 positions match TRBD2. The CDR3 has 15 residues. V lost 0 bases, J lost 0 bases, and 3 bases stayed unmatched. From germline, CDR1 is SGHRS and CDR2 YFSETQ. The CDR3 here is CASSLAGGRSYEQYF. DNA for the CDR3: TGCGCCAGCAGCTTGGCGGGGGGACGCTCCTACGAGCAGTACTTC.

The chain carries TRBV11-2 and TRBJ2-3; the match to TRBD2 covers 7 bases. CDR1 and CDR2 (germline): SGHAT, FQNNGV. The CDR3 is made up of 15 amino acids. Trimming at V came to 7 bases and at J to 2 bases, leaving 9 bases not matched to a gene. In nucleotides, the CDR3 is TGTGCCAGCACCCCGACTAGCTCTCACACAGATACGCAGTATTTT. Its translation: CASTPTSSHTDTQYF. The full variable domain, completed using reference TRBV11-2 and TRBJ2-3, is EAGVAQSPRYKIIEKRQSVAFWCNPISGHATLYWYQQILGQGPKLLIQFQNNGVVDDSQLPKDRFSAERLKGVDSTLKIQPAKLEDSAVYLCASTPTSSHTDTQYFGPGTRLTVL.

The sample holds a few counts of this clone. The chain has TRBV10-3 and TRBJ2-2; TRBD2 aligns across 14 bases. The CDR3 has 18 residues. The V gene end was trimmed by 4 bases and the J gene end by 1 base; junction bases not matched to a gene: 5. Germline-derived CDR1 and CDR2 are ENHRY and SYGVKD. CDR3 bases: TGTGCCATCAGTGCGTCCGGGACTAGCGGGAGGAACACCGGGGAGCTGTTTTTT. Amino acid sequence: CAISASGTSGRNTGELFF.